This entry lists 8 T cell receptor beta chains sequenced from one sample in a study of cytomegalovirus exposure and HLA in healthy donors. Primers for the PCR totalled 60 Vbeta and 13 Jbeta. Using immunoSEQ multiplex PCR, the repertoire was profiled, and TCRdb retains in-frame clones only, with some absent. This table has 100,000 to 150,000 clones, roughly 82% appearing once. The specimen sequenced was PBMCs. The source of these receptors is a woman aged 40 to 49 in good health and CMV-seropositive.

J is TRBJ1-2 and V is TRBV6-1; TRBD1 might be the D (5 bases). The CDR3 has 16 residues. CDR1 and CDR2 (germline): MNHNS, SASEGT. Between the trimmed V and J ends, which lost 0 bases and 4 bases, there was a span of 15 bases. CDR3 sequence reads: CASSEAGPKLSYGYTF. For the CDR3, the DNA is TGTGCCAGCAGTGAAGCGGGGCCTAAGCTTTCCTATGGCTACACCTTC.

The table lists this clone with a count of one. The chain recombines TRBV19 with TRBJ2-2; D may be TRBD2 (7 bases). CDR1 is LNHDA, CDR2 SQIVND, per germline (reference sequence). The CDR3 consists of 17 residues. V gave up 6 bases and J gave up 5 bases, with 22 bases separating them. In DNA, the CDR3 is TGTGCCAGTAGGCCTGTAAGGGGGGGAACAGGGACCGGGGAGCTGTTTTTT. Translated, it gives CASRPVRGGTGTGELFF. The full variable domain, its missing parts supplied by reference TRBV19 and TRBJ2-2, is DGGITQSPKYLFRKEGQNVTLSCEQNLNHDAMYWYRQDPGQGLRLIYYSQIVNDFQKGDIAEGYSVSREKKESFPLTVTSAQKNPTAFYLCASRPVRGGTGTGELFFGEGSRLTVL.

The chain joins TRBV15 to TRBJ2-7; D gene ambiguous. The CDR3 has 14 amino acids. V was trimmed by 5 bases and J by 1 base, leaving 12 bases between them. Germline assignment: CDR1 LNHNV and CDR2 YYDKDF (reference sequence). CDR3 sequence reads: CATSLRMESYEQYF. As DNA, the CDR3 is TGTGCCACCAGCTTACGAATGGAGTCCTACGAGCAGTACTTC.

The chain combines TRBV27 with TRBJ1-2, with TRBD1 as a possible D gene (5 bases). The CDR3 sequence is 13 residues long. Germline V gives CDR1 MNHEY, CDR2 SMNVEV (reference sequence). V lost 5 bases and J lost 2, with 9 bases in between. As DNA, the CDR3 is TGTGCCAGCAGTGACAGAGAAAACTATGGCTACACCTTC. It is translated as CASSDRENYGYTF.

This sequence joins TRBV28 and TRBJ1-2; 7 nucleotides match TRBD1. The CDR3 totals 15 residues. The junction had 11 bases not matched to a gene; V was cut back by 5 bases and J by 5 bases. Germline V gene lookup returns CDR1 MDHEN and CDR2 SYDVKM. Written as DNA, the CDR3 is TGTGCCAGCAGTACAGGGGTGGGGTATGAATATGGCTACACCTTC. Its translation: CASSTGVGYEYGYTF.

CDR3 coding DNA: TGTGCCAGCAGCTTAGCTTTAGACCAAGAGACCCAGTACTTC. It yields the protein CASSLALDQETQYF. The genes are TRBV7-2 and TRBJ2-5, with D uncertain. Trimming took 0 bases from V and 0 from J, leaving 5 bases between them. The germline gives CDR1 SGHTA, CDR2 FQGNSA. CDR3 length: 14 amino acids.

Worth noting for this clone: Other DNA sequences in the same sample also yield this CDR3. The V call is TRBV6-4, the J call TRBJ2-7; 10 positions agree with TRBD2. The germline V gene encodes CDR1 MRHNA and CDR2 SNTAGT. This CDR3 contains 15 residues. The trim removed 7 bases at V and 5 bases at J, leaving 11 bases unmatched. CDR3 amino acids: CASKRTSGRNHEQYF. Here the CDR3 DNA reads TGTGCCAGCAAAAGGACTAGCGGAAGAAACCACGAGCAGTACTTC.

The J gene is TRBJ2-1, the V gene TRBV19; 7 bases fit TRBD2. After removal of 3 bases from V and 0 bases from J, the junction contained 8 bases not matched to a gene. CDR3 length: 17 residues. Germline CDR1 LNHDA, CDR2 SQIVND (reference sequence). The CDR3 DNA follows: TGTGCCAGTAGTATTTGGGGAGGGGATAGCTCCTACAATGAGCAGTTCTTC. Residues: CASSIWGGDSSYNEQFF.